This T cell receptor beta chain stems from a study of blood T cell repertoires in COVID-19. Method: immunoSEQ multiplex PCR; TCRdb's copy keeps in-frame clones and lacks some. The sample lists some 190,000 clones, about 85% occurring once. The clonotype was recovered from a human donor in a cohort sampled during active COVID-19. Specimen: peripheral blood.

CDR3 protein: CASSLGGIGEQYF. CDR3 DNA: TGTGCCAGTTCGCTGGGCGGGATAGGCGAGCAGTACTTC. The rearrangement joins TRBV6-5 to TRBJ2-7; possible D gene TRBD2, 6 bases. CDR3 length: 13 amino acids. CDR1 and CDR2 (germline): MNHEY, SVGAGI. V gave up 9 bases and J gave up 6 bases, with 18 bases separating them.